This T cell receptor beta chain comes out of a study of blood T cell repertoires in COVID-19. Study overall: Acute and convalescent COVID-19 specimens originated in the United States, Italy and Spain. The cDNA or gDNA used as material had been derived from T cells, B-cell-depleted T cells, or PBMCs.

Germline V gene lookup returns CDR1 SGHNT and CDR2 YENEEA. V lost 5 bases to trimming and J lost 10 bases; unmatched junction nucleotides: 4. The CDR3 runs 13 residues. Original analysis: Scientists estimated how many nucleated cells there were by amplifying reference gene primers. Using immunoSEQ multiplex PCR, the repertoire was profiled, and TCRdb retains in-frame clones only, with some absent. The D gene and trimming were derived from the DNA, and the V and J assignments and clone size from that table. The sample lists more than 300,000 clones, 88% occurring once. This clone was counted between two and nine times. Those enrolled in Seattle joined during active infection and were followed longitudinally afterward.

What was sequenced was peripheral blood. The TCR comes from a woman in her 30s with COVID-19, enrolled during active disease. This chain connects TRBV11-3 to TRBJ1-6; 8 nucleotides agree with TRBD1. The CDR3 DNA reads TGTGCCAGCAGCCGGGACAGGCTCTCACCCCTCCACTTT. This sequence encodes CASSRDRLSPLHF.